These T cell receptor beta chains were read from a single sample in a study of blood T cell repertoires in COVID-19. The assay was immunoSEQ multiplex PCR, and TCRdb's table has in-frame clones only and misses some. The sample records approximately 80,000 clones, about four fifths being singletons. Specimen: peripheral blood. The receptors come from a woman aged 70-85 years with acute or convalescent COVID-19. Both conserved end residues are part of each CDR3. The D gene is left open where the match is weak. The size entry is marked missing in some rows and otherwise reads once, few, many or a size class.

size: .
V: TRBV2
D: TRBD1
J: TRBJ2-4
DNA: TGTGCCAGCAGGGAACAGGGGGTTGACATTCAGTACTTC
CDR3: CASREQGVDIQYF

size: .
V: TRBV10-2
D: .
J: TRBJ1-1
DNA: TGCGCCAGCGGAGTGGGGGGGCGTGAAGCTTTCTTT
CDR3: CASGVGGREAFF

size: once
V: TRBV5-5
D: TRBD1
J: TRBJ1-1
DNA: TGTGCCAGCAGCCTGGGATTGACAGGGGTTAACACTGAAGCTTTCTTT
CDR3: CASSLGLTGVNTEAFF

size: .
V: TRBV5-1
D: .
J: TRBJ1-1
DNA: TGCGCCAGCAGCTTGGATTCTTGGACAACTGAAGCTTTCTTT
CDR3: CASSLDSWTTEAFF

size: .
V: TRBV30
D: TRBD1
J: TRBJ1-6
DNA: TGTGCCTGGAGAGACAGGGAACGAGGCTCCTATAATTCACCCCTCCACTTT
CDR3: CAWRDRERGSYNSPLHF

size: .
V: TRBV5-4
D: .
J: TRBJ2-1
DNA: TGTGCCAGCAGCCAGACTAGGGACTCCTACAATGAGCAGTTCTTC
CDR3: CASSQTRDSYNEQFF

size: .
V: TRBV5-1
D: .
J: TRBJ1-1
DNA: TGCGCCAGCTGTCTAGAGGGGGGGACTGAAGCTTTCTTT
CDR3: CASCLEGGTEAFF

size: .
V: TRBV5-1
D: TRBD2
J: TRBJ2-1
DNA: TGCGCCAGCAGCTCGGGACTAGCGGTACGGGGGGAGCAGTTCTTC
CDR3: CASSSGLAVRGEQFF

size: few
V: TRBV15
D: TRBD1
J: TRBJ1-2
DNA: TGTGCCACCAGCAGACCTGCGGACAGGGCCTATGGCTACACCTTC
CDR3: CATSRPADRAYGYTF

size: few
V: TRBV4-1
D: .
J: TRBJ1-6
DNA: TGCGCCAGCAGCCCCTCGCGGCTCTACTCCTATAATTCACCCCTCCACTTT
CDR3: CASSPSRLYSYNSPLHF

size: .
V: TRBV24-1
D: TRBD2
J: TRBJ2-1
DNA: TGTGCCACCAGTGATCCGGGACTAGCGGGGGGGCTTGAGCAGTTCTTC
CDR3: CATSDPGLAGGLEQFF

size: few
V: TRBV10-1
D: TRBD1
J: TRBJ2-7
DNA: TGCGCCAGCAGTGAGAGGACAGGGAGCGAGCAGTACTTC
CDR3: CASSERTGSEQYF

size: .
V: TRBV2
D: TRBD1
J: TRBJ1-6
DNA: TGTGCCAGCAGTGTAAGACAGGGCTATAATTCACCCCTCCACTTT
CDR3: CASSVRQGYNSPLHF

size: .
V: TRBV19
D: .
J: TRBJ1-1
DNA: TGTGCCAGTAGCTTGACAGGGAACACTGAAGCTTTCTTT
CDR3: CASSLTGNTEAFF

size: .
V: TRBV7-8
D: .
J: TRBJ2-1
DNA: TGTGCCAGCAGCGCCAAGTCCTACAGAGACAATGAGCAGTTCTTC
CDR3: CASSAKSYRDNEQFF

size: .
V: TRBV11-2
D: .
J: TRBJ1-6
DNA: TGTGCCAGCAGCTTATTGGGGGGACTAAATTCACCCCTCCACTTT
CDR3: CASSLLGGLNSPLHF

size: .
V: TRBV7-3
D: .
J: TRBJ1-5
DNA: TGTGCCAGCAGCTTAGACCCCGGAGGGAAGCCTTATAGCAATCAGCCCCAGCATTTT
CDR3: CASSLDPGGKPYSNQPQHF

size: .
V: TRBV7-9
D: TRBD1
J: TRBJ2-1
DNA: TGTGCCAGCAGGAAGACAGGGGGCTACAATGAGCAGTTCTTC
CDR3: CASRKTGGYNEQFF

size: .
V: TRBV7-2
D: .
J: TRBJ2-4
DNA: TGTGCCAGCAGCTTATCCTCACAGCCGACCCAAAACATTCAGTACTTC
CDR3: CASSLSSQPTQNIQYF

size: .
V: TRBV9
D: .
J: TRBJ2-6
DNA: TGTGCCAGCAGCGAGAGGGGGTCTGGGGCCAACGTCCTGACTTTC
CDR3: CASSERGSGANVLTF

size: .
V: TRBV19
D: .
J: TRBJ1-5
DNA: TGTGCCTCCTCGAGGGGGGGCGATCAGCCCCAGCATTTT
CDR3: CASSRGGDQPQHF

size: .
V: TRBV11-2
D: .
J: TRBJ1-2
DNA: TGTGCCAGCAGCCTTGTAGTGGAGGGCTACACCTTC
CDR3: CASSLVVEGYTF

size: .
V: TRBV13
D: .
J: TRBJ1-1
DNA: TGTGCCAGCAGCCACACAGGGCCCTATGCTGAAGCTTTCTTT
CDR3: CASSHTGPYAEAFF

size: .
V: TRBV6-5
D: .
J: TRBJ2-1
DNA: TGTGCCAGCAGTTATTCCAGGGGTTCAAATGAGCAGTTCTTC
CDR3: CASSYSRGSNEQFF

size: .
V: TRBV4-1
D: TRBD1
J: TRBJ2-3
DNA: TGCGCCAGCAGCCAGGACAGGAGCATCACAGATACGCAGTATTTT
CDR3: CASSQDRSITDTQYF

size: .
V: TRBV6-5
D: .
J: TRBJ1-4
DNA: TGTGCCAGCACCGATGGCCTTAGCTCTGAAAAACTGTTTTTT
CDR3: CASTDGLSSEKLFF

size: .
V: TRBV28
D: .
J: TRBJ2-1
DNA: TGTGCCAGCAGTTTGTTGTGGAGGCGGAATGAGCAGTTCTTC
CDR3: CASSLLWRRNEQFF

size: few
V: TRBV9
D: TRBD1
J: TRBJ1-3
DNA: TGTGCCAGCAGCGTAAGGGACAGCTCTGGAAACACCATATATTTT
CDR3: CASSVRDSSGNTIYF

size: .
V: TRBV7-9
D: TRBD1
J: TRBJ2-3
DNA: TGTGCCAGCAGCTTAGGGGTCGGGACAGGGGGCAGAGATACGCAGTATTTT
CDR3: CASSLGVGTGGRDTQYF

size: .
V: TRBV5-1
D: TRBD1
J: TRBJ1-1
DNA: TGCGCCAGCAGCTGGGGGGACAGCTTGGCGGCTTTCTTT
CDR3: CASSWGDSLAAFF

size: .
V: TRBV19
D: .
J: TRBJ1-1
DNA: TGTGCCAGTAGCAAAAAGGGGGAAAGGAACGCTGAAGCTTTCTTT
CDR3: CASSKKGERNAEAFF

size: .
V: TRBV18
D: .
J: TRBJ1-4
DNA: TGTGCCAGCTCACCCCCGGGTGAGGAAGGAACTAATGAAAAACTGTTTTTT
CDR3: CASSPPGEEGTNEKLFF

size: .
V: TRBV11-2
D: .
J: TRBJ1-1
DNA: TGTGCCAGCAGCTTAGCAGGACAACTGAACACTGAAGCTTTCTTT
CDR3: CASSLAGQLNTEAFF

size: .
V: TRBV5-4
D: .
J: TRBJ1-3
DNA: TGTGCCAGCAACAACAGGGAAATATCCGGAAACACCATATATTTT
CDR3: CASNNREISGNTIYF

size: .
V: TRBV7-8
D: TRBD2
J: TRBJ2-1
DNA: TGTGCCAGCAGCTTCCCGGGACTAGCGGGGGGAGGTGATGAGCAGTTCTTC
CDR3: CASSFPGLAGGGDEQFF

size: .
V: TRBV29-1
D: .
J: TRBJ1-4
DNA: TGCAGCGTTGAAAGGCAGGATGGGGAAAAACTGTTTTTT
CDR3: CSVERQDGEKLFF

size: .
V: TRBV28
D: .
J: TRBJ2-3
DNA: TGTGCCAGCATCCCCCACGGGCGGACAATGGCAGATACGCAGTATTTT
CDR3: CASIPHGRTMADTQYF

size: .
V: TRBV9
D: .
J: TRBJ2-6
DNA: TGTGCCAGCAGTGACGACATAACTGGGGCCAACGTCCTGACTTTC
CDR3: CASSDDITGANVLTF

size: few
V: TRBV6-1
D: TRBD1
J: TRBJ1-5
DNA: TGTGCCAGCAGTGCCCGGGTCGGGACAGGGACGAGGATAGCGGATCAGCCCCAGCATTTT
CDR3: CASSARVGTGTRIADQPQHF

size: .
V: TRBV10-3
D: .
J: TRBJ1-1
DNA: TGTGCCATCAGTGAGTCGCCGGGTTCTGACACTGAAGCTTTCTTT
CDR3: CAISESPGSDTEAFF

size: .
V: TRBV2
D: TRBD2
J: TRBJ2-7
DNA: TGTGCCAGCAGGCCCGGGGGGGCATACGAGCAGTACTTC
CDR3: CASRPGGAYEQYF

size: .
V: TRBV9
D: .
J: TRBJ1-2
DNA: TGTGCCAGCAGCGTAGTGGACGGGAGCTCTTCCGGCTACACCTTC
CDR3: CASSVVDGSSSGYTF

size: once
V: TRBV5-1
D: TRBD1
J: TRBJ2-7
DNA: TGCGCCAGCAGCTTGGGACAGGGGTCCTACGAGCAGTACTTC
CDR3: CASSLGQGSYEQYF

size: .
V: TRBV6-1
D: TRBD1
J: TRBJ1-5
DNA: TGTGCCAGCAGTGGCGGATATCGGGACAGGGGGGCGCCCCAGCATTTT
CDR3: CASSGGYRDRGAPQHF

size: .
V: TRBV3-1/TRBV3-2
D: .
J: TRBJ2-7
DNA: TGTGCCAGCAGCCAAGATTGGGCCGGGACACTGTCCTACGAGCAGTACTTC
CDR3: CASSQDWAGTLSYEQYF

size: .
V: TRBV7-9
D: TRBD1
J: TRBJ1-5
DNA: TGTGCCAGCAGCTCTGGACAGGGCCAGCCCCAGCATTTT
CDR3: CASSSGQGQPQHF

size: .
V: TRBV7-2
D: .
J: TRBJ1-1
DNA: TGTGCCAGCAGCTCCCCTCCCGGAACAGGGACGAACACTGAAGCTTTCTTT
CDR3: CASSSPPGTGTNTEAFF

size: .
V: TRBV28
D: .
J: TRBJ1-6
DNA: TGTGCCAGCAGTTCTCTACTTATGGCAGGGGTGAATTCACCCCTCCACTTT
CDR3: CASSSLLMAGVNSPLHF

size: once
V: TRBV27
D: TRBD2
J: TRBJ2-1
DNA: TGTGCCAGCAGATCGACTAGCGGGGGGGACGAGCAGTTCTTC
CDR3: CASRSTSGGDEQFF

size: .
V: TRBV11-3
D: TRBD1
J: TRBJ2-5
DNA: TGTGCCACCGCTATGGGGACAGCCCAAGAGACCCAGTACTTC
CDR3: CATAMGTAQETQYF

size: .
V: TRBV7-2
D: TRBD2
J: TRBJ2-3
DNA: TGTGCCAGCAGCCCTCAACTAGCGGCAAACACAGATACGCAGTATTTT
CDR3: CASSPQLAANTDTQYF

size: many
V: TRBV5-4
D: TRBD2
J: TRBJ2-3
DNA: TGTGCCAGCAGCCAAACTAGCGCAAGCACAGATACGCAGTATTTT
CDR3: CASSQTSASTDTQYF

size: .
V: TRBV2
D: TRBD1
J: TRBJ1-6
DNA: TGTGCCAGCAGTGCGAGACAGGGGGCTGGTTCACCCCTCCACTTT
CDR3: CASSARQGAGSPLHF

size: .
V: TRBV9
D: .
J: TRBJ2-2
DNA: TGTGCCAGCAGCGTAGTGGGACACGGGAAGGCCGGGGAGCTGTTTTTT
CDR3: CASSVVGHGKAGELFF

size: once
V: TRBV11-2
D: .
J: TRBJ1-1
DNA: TGTGCCAGCAGCTTAGGTGGAGCCTTCACTGAAGCTTTCTTT
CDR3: CASSLGGAFTEAFF